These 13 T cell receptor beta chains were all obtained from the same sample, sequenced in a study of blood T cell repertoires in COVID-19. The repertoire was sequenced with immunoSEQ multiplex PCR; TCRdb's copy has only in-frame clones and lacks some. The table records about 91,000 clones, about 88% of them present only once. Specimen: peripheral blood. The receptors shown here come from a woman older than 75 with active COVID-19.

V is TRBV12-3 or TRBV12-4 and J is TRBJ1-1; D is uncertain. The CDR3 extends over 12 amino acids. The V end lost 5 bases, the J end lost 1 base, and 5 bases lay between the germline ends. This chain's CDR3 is CASSRGNTEAFF. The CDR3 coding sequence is TGTGCCAGCAGTCGGGGGAACACTGAAGCTTTCTTT.

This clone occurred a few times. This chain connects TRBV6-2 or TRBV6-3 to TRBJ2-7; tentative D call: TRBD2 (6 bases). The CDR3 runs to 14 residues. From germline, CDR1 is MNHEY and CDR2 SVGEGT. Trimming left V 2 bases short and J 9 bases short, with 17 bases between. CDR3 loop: CASSYVGTGSGQYF. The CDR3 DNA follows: TGTGCCAGCAGTTACGTTGGGACCGGGAGCGGGCAGTACTTC.

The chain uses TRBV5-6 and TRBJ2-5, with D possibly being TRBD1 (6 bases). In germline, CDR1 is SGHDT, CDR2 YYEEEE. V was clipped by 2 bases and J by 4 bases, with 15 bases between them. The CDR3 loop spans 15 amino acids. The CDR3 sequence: CASSLGFLGGETQYF. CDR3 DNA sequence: TGTGCCAGCAGCTTAGGTTTCCTAGGGGGAGAGACCCAGTACTTC.

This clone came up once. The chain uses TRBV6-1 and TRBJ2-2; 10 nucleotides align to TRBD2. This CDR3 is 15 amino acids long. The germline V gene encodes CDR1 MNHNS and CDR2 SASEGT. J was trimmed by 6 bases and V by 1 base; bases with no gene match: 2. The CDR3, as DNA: TGTGCCAGCAGTGAAGGTCTAGCGGGAGCCGGGGAGCTGTTTTTT. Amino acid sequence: CASSEGLAGAGELFF.

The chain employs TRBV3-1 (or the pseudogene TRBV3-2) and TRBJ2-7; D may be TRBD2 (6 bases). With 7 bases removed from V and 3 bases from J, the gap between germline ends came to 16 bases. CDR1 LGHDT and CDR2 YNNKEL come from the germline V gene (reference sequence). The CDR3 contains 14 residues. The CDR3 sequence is CASTTWWEDYEQYF. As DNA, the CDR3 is TGTGCCAGCACCACGTGGTGGGAGGACTACGAGCAGTACTTC.

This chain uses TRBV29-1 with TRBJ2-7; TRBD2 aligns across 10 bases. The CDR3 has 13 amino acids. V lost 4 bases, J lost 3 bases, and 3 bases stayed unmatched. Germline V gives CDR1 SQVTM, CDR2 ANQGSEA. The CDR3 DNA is TGCAGCGTTGTAGCTAGCGGGAGCTACGAGCAGTACTTC. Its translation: CSVVASGSYEQYF.

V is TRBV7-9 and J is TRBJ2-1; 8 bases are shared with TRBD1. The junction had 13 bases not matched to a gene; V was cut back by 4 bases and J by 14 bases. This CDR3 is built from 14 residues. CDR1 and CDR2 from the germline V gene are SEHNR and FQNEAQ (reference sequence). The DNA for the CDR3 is TGTGCCAGCAGCTCCAGGGGGCGCGCCGCTAAGGAGTTCTTC. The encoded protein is CASSSRGRAAKEFF.

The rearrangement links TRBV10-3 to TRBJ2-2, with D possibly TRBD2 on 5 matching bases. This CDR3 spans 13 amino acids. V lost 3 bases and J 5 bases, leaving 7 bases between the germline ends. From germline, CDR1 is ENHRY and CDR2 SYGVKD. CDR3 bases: TGTGCCATCAGTGATTTAGCGACCGGGGAGCTGTTTTTT. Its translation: CAISDLATGELFF.

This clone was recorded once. DNA for the CDR3: TGTGCCAGCAGTTCCCCCGGCTTTTCGGGGGAGGCCGCAGATACGCAGTATTTT. Translation: CASSSPGFSGEAADTQYF. This chain connects TRBV28 to TRBJ2-3; weak D call: TRBD2 (6 bases). Trimming left V 4 bases short and J 4 bases short, with 24 bases between. This CDR3 region has 18 residues. Germline V lookup: CDR1 MDHEN, CDR2 SYDVKM.

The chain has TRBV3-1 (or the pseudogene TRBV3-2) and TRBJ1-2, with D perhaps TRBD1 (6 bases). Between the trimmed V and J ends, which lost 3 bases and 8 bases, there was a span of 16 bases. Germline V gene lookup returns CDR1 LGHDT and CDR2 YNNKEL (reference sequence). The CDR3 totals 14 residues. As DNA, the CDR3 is TGTGCCAGCAGCCAGTTCGCGTCAGGGGAAGGCTACACCTTC. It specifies CASSQFASGEGYTF.

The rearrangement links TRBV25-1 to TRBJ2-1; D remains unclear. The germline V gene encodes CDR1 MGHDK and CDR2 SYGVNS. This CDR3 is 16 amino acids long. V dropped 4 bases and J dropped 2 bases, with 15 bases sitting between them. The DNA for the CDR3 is TGTGCCAGCAGTGGCCACCGGGTAATAGCCTACAATGAGCAGTTCTTC. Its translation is CASSGHRVIAYNEQFF.

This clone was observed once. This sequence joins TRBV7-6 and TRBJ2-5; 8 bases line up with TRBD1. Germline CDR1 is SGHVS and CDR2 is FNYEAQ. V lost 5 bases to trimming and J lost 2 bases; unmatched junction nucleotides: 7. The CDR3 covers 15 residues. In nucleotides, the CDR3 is TGTGCCAGCAGCCAGACAGGGGTCCCGCAAGAGACCCAGTACTTC. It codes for CASSQTGVPQETQYF.

The CDR3 region has the DNA TGTGCCAGCAGCTTAACCACGGGGCCCCAGCATTTT. This encodes CASSLTTGPQHF. The V gene is TRBV5-5, the J gene TRBJ1-5; D is unclear. CDR3 length equals 12 residues. Trimming took 2 bases from V and 9 from J, leaving 9 bases between them. The germline gives CDR1 SGHKS, CDR2 YYEKEE (reference sequence).